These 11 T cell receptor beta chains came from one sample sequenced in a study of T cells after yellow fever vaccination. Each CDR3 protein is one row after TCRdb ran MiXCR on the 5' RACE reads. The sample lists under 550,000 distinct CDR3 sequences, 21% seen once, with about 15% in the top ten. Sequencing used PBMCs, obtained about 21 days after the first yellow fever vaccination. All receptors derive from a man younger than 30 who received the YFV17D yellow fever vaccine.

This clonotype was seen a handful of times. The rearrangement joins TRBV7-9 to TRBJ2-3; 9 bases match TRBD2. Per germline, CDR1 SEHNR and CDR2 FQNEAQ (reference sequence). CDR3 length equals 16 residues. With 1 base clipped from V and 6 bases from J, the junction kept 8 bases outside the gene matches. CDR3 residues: CASSLGAGGPLDTQYF. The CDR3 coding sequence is TGTGCCAGCAGCTTAGGTGCGGGGGGGCCTTTGGATACGCAGTATTTT.

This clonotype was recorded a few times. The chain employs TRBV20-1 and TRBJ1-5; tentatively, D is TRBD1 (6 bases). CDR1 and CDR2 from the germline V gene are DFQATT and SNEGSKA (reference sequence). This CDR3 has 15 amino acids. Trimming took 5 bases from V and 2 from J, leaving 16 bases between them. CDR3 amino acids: CSAPRGASGNQPQHF. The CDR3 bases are TGCAGTGCTCCCCGGGGGGCATCGGGCAATCAGCCCCAGCATTTT.

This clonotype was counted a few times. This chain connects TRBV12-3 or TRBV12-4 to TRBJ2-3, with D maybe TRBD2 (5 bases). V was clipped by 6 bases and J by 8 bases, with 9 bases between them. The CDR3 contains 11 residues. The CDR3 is CASRGGFTQYF. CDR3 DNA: TGTGCCAGCAGAGGAGGTTTTACGCAGTATTTT.

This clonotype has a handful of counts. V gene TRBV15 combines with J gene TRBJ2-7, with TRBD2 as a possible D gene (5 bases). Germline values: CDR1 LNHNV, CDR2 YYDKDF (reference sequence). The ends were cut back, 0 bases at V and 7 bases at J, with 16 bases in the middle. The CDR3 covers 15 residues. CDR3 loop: CATSRDPGSTGEQYF. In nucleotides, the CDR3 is TGTGCCACCAGCAGAGATCCCGGGTCTACGGGGGAGCAGTACTTC.

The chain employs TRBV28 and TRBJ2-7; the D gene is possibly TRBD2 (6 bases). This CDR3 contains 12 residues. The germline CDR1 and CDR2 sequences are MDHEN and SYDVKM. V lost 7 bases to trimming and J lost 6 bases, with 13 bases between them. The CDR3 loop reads CASTNGGFEQYF. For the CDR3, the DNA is TGTGCCAGCACCAATGGGGGGTTCGAGCAGTACTTC.

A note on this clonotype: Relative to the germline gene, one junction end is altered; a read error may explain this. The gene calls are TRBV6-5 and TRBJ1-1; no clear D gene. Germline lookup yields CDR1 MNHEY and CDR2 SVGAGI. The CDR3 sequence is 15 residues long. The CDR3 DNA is TGTGCCAGCAGTGACTCGGTGAAAAAAGACACTGAAGCTTTCTTT. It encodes CASSDSVKKDTEAFF.

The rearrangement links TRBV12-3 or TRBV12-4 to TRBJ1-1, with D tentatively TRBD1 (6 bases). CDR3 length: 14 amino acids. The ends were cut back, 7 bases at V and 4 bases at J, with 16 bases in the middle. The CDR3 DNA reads TGTGCCAGCAAAGATATCGGGGGCGGCACTGAAGCTTTCTTT. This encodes CASKDIGGGTEAFF.

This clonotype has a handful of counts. The CDR3 loop reads CASSVGAGVDTQYF. In nucleotides, the CDR3 is TGTGCCAGCAGTGTGGGGGCGGGGGTAGATACGCAGTATTTT. The V and J genes are TRBV6-1 and TRBJ2-3; tentatively, D is TRBD2 (7 bases). The CDR3 is made up of 14 amino acids. The V end lost 4 bases, the J end lost 5 bases, and 13 bases lay between the germline ends. Per germline, CDR1 MNHNS and CDR2 SASEGT.

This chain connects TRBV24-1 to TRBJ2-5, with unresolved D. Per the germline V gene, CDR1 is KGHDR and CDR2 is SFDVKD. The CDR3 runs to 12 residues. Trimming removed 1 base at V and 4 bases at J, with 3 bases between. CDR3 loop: CATSDFAETQYF. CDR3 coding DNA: TGTGCCACCAGTGATTTCGCAGAGACCCAGTACTTC.

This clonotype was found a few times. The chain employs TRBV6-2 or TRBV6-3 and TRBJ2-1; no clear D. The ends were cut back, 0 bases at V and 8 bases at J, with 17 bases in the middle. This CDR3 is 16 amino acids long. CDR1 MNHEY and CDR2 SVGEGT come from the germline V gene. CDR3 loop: CASSYSRWQIRDEQFF. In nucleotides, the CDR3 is TGTGCCAGCAGTTACTCTAGATGGCAAATTCGGGATGAGCAGTTCTTC.

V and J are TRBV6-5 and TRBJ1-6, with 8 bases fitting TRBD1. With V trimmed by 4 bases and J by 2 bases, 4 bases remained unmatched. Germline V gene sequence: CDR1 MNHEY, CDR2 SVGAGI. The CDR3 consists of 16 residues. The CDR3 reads CASSFGTGAYNSPLHF. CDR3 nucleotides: TGTGCCAGCAGTTTCGGGACAGGAGCCTATAATTCACCCCTCCACTTT.